This T cell receptor beta chain is from a study of chemoradiotherapy in HPV16-positive cancers. Study-level findings and limits: HPV-responsive T-cell expansion during chemoradiotherapy was linked to improved recurrence-free survival in HPV16-positive patients. Only a couple of HPV16-positive patients supplied the functional HPV-specificity definition. During treatment, candidate HPV-specific clones and E7-related motifs expanded in tumor.

The V end lost 3 bases, the J end lost 2 bases, and 9 bases lay between the germline ends. The germline V gene has CDR1 ENHRY and CDR2 SYGVKD. The CDR3 is 14 residues long. Repertoires were sampled repeatedly during chemoradiotherapy. For this clone: Antigen: not known.

Profiling relied on immunoSEQ multiplex PCR, and the TCRdb table lists in-frame clones only, not all of them. The repertoire holds around 1,800 clones, with 85% to 95% as singletons. The chain has TRBV10-3 and TRBJ2-3; D unclear. The material was tumor tissue, obtained from a patient who underwent chemoradiotherapy. This clonotype was sampled from a human donor with HPV-associated anogenital cancer. CDR3 sequence (DNA): TGTGCCATCAGTGAAGGGCAGGACACAGATACGCAGTATTTT. Translating it yields CAISEGQDTDTQYF.